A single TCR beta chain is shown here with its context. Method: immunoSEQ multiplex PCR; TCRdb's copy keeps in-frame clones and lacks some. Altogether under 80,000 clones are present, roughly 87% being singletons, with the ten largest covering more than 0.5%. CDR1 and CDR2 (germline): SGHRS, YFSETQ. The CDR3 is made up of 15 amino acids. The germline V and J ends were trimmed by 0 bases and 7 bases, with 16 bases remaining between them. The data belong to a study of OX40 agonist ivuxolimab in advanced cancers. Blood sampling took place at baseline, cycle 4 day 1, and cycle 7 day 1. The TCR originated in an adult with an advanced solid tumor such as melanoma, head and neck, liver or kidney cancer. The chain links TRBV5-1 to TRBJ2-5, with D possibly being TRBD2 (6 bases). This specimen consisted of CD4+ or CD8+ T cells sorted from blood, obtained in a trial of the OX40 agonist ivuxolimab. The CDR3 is CASSLASGVEVTQYF. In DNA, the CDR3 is TGCGCCAGCAGCTTGGCATCGGGGGTTGAGGTGACCCAGTACTTC.